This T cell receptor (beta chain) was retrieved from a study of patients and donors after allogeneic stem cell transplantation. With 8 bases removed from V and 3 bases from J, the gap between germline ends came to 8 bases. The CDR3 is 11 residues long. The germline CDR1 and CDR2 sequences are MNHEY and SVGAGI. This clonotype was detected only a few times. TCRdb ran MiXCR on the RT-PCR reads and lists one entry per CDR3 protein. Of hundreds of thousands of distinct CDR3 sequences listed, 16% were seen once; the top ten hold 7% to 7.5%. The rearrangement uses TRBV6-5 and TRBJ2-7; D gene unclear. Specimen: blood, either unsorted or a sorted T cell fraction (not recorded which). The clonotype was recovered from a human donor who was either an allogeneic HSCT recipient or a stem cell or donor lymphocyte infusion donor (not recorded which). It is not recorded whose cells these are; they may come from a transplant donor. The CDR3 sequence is CASVGYYEQYF. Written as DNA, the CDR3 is TGTGCCAGCGTTGGGTACTACGAGCAGTACTTC.